This T cell receptor beta chain was sequenced for a study of T cells in Graves' hyperthyroidism and ophthalmopathy. Overall study: Peripheral blood was collected at initial diagnosis, before any treatment.

Exclusion of patients followed from uncontrolled infection, other autoimmune disease, pregnancy or lactation. The PBMCs were sourced from fresh peripheral blood (around 9.3 ml). What was amplified from RNA transcripts were TCR beta CDR3 regions. The TCR CDR3 first-round RT-PCR relied on the HTBI primer set. TCRdb re-called the multiplex PCR reads through MiXCR, storing one row per CDR3 protein. The table has around 700,000 distinct CDR3 sequences, approximately 19% seen once. The CDR3 covers 18 residues. Looked up from germline, CDR1 is LGHNA and CDR2 is YNFKEQ. J lost 1 base, V lost 4 bases, and 7 bases had no gene match.

J is TRBJ2-1 and V is TRBV4-2; TRBD2 aligns across 13 bases. What was sequenced was blood. The TCR sequence derives from a woman aged 45-65 years with Graves' hyperthyroidism that later progressed to Graves' ophthalmopathy. The CDR3 region is CASSRPGTSGDSYNEQFF. In DNA, the CDR3 is TGTGCCAGCAGCCGACCGGGGACTAGCGGGGATTCCTACAATGAGCAGTTCTTC.